The 20 T cell receptor beta chains below come from one sample, sequenced in a study of T cell repertoires in cytomegalovirus infection. Via MiXCR, TCRdb re-called the reads, giving one row per CDR3 protein. Of more than 150,000 distinct CDR3 sequences in the sample, roughly a quarter were seen once. Specimen: PBMCs. The receptors originated from a human donor in good health (CMV status not recorded). Some clones in this sample may be carry-over from other donors' samples.

As regards this clonotype: This could be a read error, since a much larger clone is one nucleotide away. J is TRBJ1-1 and V is TRBV11-2, with D uncertain. The CDR3 length is 15 residues. Germline CDR1 and CDR2: SGHAT and FQNNGV. Trimming cost V 8 bases and J 0 bases, with 16 bases left between them. The CDR3 loop reads CASRPRTAMNTEAFF. The CDR3 region has the DNA TGTGCCAGCCGCCCCCGGACGGCTATGAACACTGAAGCTTTCTTT. Using reference TRBV11-2 and TRBJ1-1 for the parts outside the CDR3, the full variable domain is EAGVAQSPRYKIIEKRQSVAFWCNPISGHATLYWYQQILGQGPKLLIQFQNNGVVDDSQLPKDRFSAERLKGVDSTLKIQPAKLEDSAVYLCASRPRTAMNTEAFFGQGTRLTVV.

The table lists this clonotype with many counts. The rearrangement joins TRBV7-8 to TRBJ2-7; 14 positions match TRBD2. The V segment lost 3 bases and the J segment 0 bases; nucleotides outside the gene matches: 7. Germline-derived CDR1 and CDR2 are SGHVS and FQNEAQ. The CDR3 contains 18 residues. As DNA, the CDR3 is TGTGCCAGCAGCTTCGGACTAGCGGGAGGATTCTCCTCCTACGAGCAGTACTTC. It translates to CASSFGLAGGFSSYEQYF.

This clonotype came up many times. The V and J genes are TRBV7-8 and TRBJ2-7; TRBD1 matches 7 bases. Germline assignment: CDR1 SGHVS and CDR2 FQNEAQ. The CDR3 totals 13 residues. The V and J ends lost 1 base and 6 bases, in that order; junction bases with no gene match: 3. The CDR3 here is CASSLEDRTEQYF. CDR3 in DNA: TGTGCCAGCAGCTTAGAGGACAGGACCGAGCAGTACTTC.

This clonotype was seen at least ten times. The chain has TRBV12-3 or TRBV12-4 and TRBJ2-5; D not certain. V lost 8 bases to trimming and J lost 6 bases, with 19 bases between them. This CDR3 is 14 amino acids long. CDR3 sequence (DNA): TGTGCCAGCCTCGACCGGGTCCCTGGGAAGACCCAGTACTTC. It encodes CASLDRVPGKTQYF.

By sample fraction, this clonotype is medium-sized (0.01 to 0.1%). V gene TRBV7-2 combines with J gene TRBJ2-3; perhaps D is TRBD1 or TRBD2 (5 bases each). CDR1 and CDR2 (germline): SGHTA, FQGNSA. Deletions cut 0 bases from V and 3 bases from J, with 10 bases between. The CDR3 length is 15 residues. CDR3: CASSLAGVVTDTQYF. The DNA for the CDR3 is TGTGCCAGCAGCTTAGCGGGGGTAGTGACAGATACGCAGTATTTT.

The rearrangement joins TRBV12-3 or TRBV12-4 to TRBJ2-7; 9 nucleotides align to TRBD1. The CDR3 loop spans 15 amino acids. V lost 9 bases to trimming and J lost 3 bases; unmatched junction nucleotides: 12. DNA of the CDR3: TGTGCCAGTTCCGTGGGGGGACAGGGTTTCTACGAGCAGTACTTC. Translation: CASSVGGQGFYEQYF.

In DNA form, the CDR3 reads TGTGCCAGCAGTTTCCTGAGGGAGCTGTTTTTT. Amino acids: CASSFLRELFF. The rearrangement uses TRBV28 and TRBJ2-2; D is uncertain. Looked up from germline, CDR1 is MDHEN and CDR2 is SYDVKM. The CDR3 is 11 residues long. V was shortened by 3 bases and J by 9 bases, with 5 bases between the two germline ends. The variable domain in full, completed from reference TRBV28 and TRBJ2-2, reads DVKVTQSSRYLVKRTGEKVFLECVQDMDHENMFWYRQDPGLGLRLIYFSYDVKMKEKGDIPEGYSVSREKKERFSLILESASTNQTSMYLCASSFLRELFFGEGSRLTVL.

The chain carries TRBV12-3 or TRBV12-4 and TRBJ2-1; no clear D gene. Deletions cut 3 bases from V and 8 bases from J, with 17 bases between. The CDR3 loop spans 15 amino acids. In DNA form, the CDR3 reads TGTGCCAGCAGTTTGGGCGCCTCGGGCTCCTATGAGCAGTTCTTC. Protein: CASSLGASGSYEQFF.

The table lists this clonotype with a few counts. The V and J genes are TRBV6-2 or TRBV6-3 and TRBJ1-4, with D perhaps TRBD1 (6 bases). Germline V CDR1 and CDR2: MNHEY, SVGEGT. Trimming cost V 6 bases and J 0 bases, with 17 bases left between them. This CDR3 region has 17 residues. The DNA for the CDR3 is TGTGCCAGCAGGTCCGCTCTCCACAGGGCAACTAATGAAAAACTGTTTTTT. Protein: CASRSALHRATNEKLFF.

This clonotype was recorded a few times. The chain has TRBV19 and TRBJ2-1; 9 bases fit TRBD2. The CDR3 extends over 14 amino acids. Trimming took 1 base from V and 7 from J; bases not matched to a gene: 2. Germline CDR1 and CDR2: LNHDA and SQIVND (reference sequence). CDR3 DNA: TGTGCCAGTAGTATAGCCCTAGCGGGGAATGAGCAGTTCTTC. This translates into CASSIALAGNEQFF. Complete variable domain (other parts from reference TRBV19 and TRBJ2-1): DGGITQSPKYLFRKEGQNVTLSCEQNLNHDAMYWYRQDPGQGLRLIYYSQIVNDFQKGDIAEGYSVSREKKESFPLTVTSAQKNPTAFYLCASSIALAGNEQFFGPGTRLTVL.

This rearrangement joins TRBV7-2 to TRBJ1-1; D remains ambiguous. Per the germline V gene, CDR1 is SGHTA and CDR2 is FQGNSA. The CDR3 covers 16 residues. V lost 1 base and J 2 bases, leaving 14 bases between the germline ends. The DNA for the CDR3 is TGTGCCAGCAGCTTAGGGACGATTGGGAGTAACACTGAAGCTTTCTTT. Translated: CASSLGTIGSNTEAFF.

The chain is built from TRBV20-1 and TRBJ1-2; D perhaps matches TRBD1 (6 bases). The germline V gene has CDR1 DFQATT and CDR2 SNEGSKA (reference sequence). This CDR3 comprises 12 residues. The V and J ends lost 5 bases and 7 bases respectively, with 14 bases between them. The CDR3 nucleotides are TGCAGTGCTCCTCGGGGGGCGCGTGGCTACACCTTC. It yields the protein CSAPRGARGYTF.

This clonotype was counted a few times. The chain has TRBV10-2 and TRBJ1-1; the D is unclear. From germline, CDR1 is WSHSY and CDR2 SAAADI. The V and J ends lost 9 bases and 1 base respectively, with 12 bases between them. The length of the CDR3 is 13 residues. The CDR3 loop reads CASQLPGNTEAFF. CDR3 in DNA: TGCGCCAGTCAATTGCCAGGGAACACTGAAGCTTTCTTT.

J is TRBJ1-2 and V is TRBV29-1, with D possibly TRBD1 on 6 matching bases. Germline V CDR1 and CDR2: SQVTM, ANQGSEA. The CDR3 loop spans 14 amino acids. The CDR3 nucleotides read TGCAGGCCCCGAGATGTTTACAGGGAGGATGGCTACACCTTC. Protein sequence: CRPRDVYREDGYTF.

This clonotype was seen repeatedly, ten times or more. The J gene is TRBJ2-6, the V gene TRBV7-8; 7 nucleotides align to TRBD1. Germline values: CDR1 SGHVS, CDR2 FQNEAQ. V dropped 8 bases and J dropped 0; count of bases not matched to a gene: 1. CDR3 length: 14 amino acids. The CDR3 spells CASHRGSGANVLTF. CDR3 bases: TGTGCCAGCCACAGGGGCTCTGGGGCCAACGTCCTGACTTTC.

The J gene is TRBJ1-1, the V gene TRBV20-1; D not certain. CDR1 is DFQATT and CDR2 is SNEGSKA in the germline V gene (reference sequence). The CDR3 runs 17 residues. Trimming left V 0 bases short and J 1 base short, with 18 bases between. CDR3 DNA: TGCAGTGCTAGAGATGTTCGGCAGCAAACCCCGAACACTGAAGCTTTCTTT. Protein sequence: CSARDVRQQTPNTEAFF.

This chain joins TRBV19 and TRBJ2-2; D is uncertain. V gave up 9 bases and J gave up 2 bases, with 19 bases separating them. The CDR3 contains 16 residues. Germline V CDR1 and CDR2: LNHDA, SQIVND (reference sequence). The CDR3 is CASSRTVGPNTGELFF. The CDR3 DNA reads TGTGCCAGCAGCCGAACCGTGGGCCCTAACACCGGGGAGCTGTTTTTT.

The chain recombines TRBV11-1 with TRBJ1-1; D gene ambiguous. CDR3 length: 13 amino acids. V was cut by 3 bases and J by 1 base, with 6 bases left in between. Germline V CDR1 and CDR2: SGHAT, FQDESV (reference sequence). The CDR3 loop reads CASSFTSNTEAFF. In DNA, the CDR3 is TGTGCCAGCAGCTTCACATCGAACACTGAAGCTTTCTTT.

The chain is built from TRBV20-1 and TRBJ1-5; a weak D match, TRBD1 (6 bases). V was trimmed by 6 bases and J by 3 bases, leaving 12 bases between them. Germline V lookup: CDR1 DFQATT, CDR2 SNEGSKA (reference sequence). This CDR3 region has 13 residues. CDR3 residues: CSAVQGNNQPQHF. The CDR3 nucleotides read TGCAGTGCGGTCCAGGGGAACAATCAGCCCCAGCATTTT.

The chain recombines TRBV19 with TRBJ2-3; 7 nucleotides agree with TRBD1. The ends lost 2 bases at V and 2 bases at J; junction bases unmatched: 1. The CDR3 runs to 14 residues. Germline CDR1 and CDR2: LNHDA and SQIVND (reference sequence). The CDR3 region is CASSITGATDTQYF. The DNA for the CDR3 is TGTGCCAGTAGTATAACAGGGGCCACAGATACGCAGTATTTT.